The rows below give T cell receptor beta chains drawn from one sample of a study of early T cells in non-severe SARS-CoV-2 infection. TCRdb re-analysed the 5' RACE reads in MiXCR, keeping a single row per CDR3 protein. The data show tens of thousands of distinct CDR3 sequences, roughly 12% seen once. The sample consisted of whole blood. These receptors were obtained from an adult who was a healthcare worker with PCR-confirmed SARS-CoV-2 infection or an uninfected control (not recorded which). The CDR3 runs from the conserved cysteine through the conserved F or W. The order of the fields is clone size, D gene, J gene, V gene, CDR3 DNA, CDR3 protein. The D gene is left open where the match is weak. Where a row states a size, it is once, few, many or the class of an expanded clone; other rows omit it.

clone_size: NA
d_call: TRBD2
j_call: TRBJ2-3
v_call: TRBV7-6
cdr3_nt: TGTGCCAGCAGCTTAGGTGCGGGGGGGTCGACAGATACGCAGTATTTT
cdr3_aa: CASSLGAGGSTDTQYF

clone_size: NA
d_call: NA
j_call: TRBJ2-2
v_call: TRBV5-4
cdr3_nt: TGTGCCAGCAGCTCCCAAAGCCGGGAGATCGGGGAGCTGTTTTTT
cdr3_aa: CASSSQSREIGELFF

clone_size: NA
d_call: NA
j_call: TRBJ2-1
v_call: TRBV3-1
cdr3_nt: TGTGCCAGCAGCCAAGGACTAGTTGGAATCTTC
cdr3_aa: CASSQGLVGIF

clone_size: NA
d_call: TRBD2
j_call: TRBJ2-3
v_call: TRBV7-2
cdr3_nt: TGTGCCAGCAGCTTAGAACTAGCGACTTACACAGATACGCAGTATTTT
cdr3_aa: CASSLELATYTDTQYF

clone_size: once
d_call: TRBD2
j_call: TRBJ2-1
v_call: TRBV6-6
cdr3_nt: TGTGCCATCGGGCTAGCGGGAGGGTCAGAGCAGTTCTTC
cdr3_aa: CAIGLAGGSEQFF

clone_size: NA
d_call: NA
j_call: TRBJ2-5
v_call: TRBV10-2
cdr3_nt: TGCGCCAGCAGACAGGGATTGGGGACCCAAGAGACCCAGTACTTC
cdr3_aa: CASRQGLGTQETQYF

clone_size: NA
d_call: NA
j_call: TRBJ1-2
v_call: TRBV30
cdr3_nt: TGTGCCTGGAGCATATCCAGGGGTGGCTACACCTTC
cdr3_aa: CAWSISRGGYTF

clone_size: few
d_call: NA
j_call: TRBJ2-5
v_call: TRBV11-2
cdr3_nt: TGTGCCAGCAGCTTAGGCCGAGTGACACGGTACCAAGAGACCCAGTACTTC
cdr3_aa: CASSLGRVTRYQETQYF

clone_size: NA
d_call: NA
j_call: TRBJ1-6
v_call: TRBV12-3/TRBV12-4
cdr3_nt: TGTGCCAGCAGTTTAGGGGGGGGTATAGGTAATTCACCCCTCCACTTT
cdr3_aa: CASSLGGGIGNSPLHF

clone_size: few
d_call: NA
j_call: TRBJ2-2
v_call: TRBV5-1
cdr3_nt: TGCGCCAGCAGCTTTCCCACCGGGGAGCTGTTTTTT
cdr3_aa: CASSFPTGELFF

clone_size: NA
d_call: TRBD1
j_call: TRBJ1-4
v_call: TRBV20-1
cdr3_nt: TGCAGTGCTAGAGATCTACTGGGACAGGACAAATCGGAAAAACTGTTTTTT
cdr3_aa: CSARDLLGQDKSEKLFF

clone_size: many
d_call: NA
j_call: TRBJ2-3
v_call: TRBV6-5
cdr3_nt: TGTGCCAGCAGTTACAATGCTCTAAGCACAGATACGCAGTATTTT
cdr3_aa: CASSYNALSTDTQYF

clone_size: NA
d_call: NA
j_call: TRBJ1-1
v_call: TRBV10-3
cdr3_nt: TGTGCCACCGAACCGATCTTGAACACTGAAGCTTTCTTT
cdr3_aa: CATEPILNTEAFF

clone_size: many
d_call: NA
j_call: TRBJ2-6
v_call: TRBV10-3
cdr3_nt: TGTGCCATCAGTGAGGAGGGTCTCGGCTCCGGGGCCAACGTCCTGACTTTC
cdr3_aa: CAISEEGLGSGANVLTF